This entry lists 25 T cell receptor beta chains sequenced from one sample in a study of blood T cell repertoires in COVID-19. Clones were sequenced by immunoSEQ multiplex PCR, and TCRdb holds only the in-frame ones, with some missing. The sample has around 300,000 clones, 88% seen once. Sequencing used peripheral blood. Receptors originate from a man aged 18 to 29 with active or convalescent COVID-19.

The V and J genes are TRBV6-4 and TRBJ2-2; TRBD2 matches 9 bases. The CDR3 covers 14 residues. J gave up 7 bases and V 3 bases, and 3 bases lay outside the gene matches. CDR1 is MRHNA, CDR2 SNTAGT, per germline. The DNA for the CDR3 is TGTGCCAGCAGTGAGGAGCGGGGGGTCGGGGAGCTGTTTTTT. Translating it yields CASSEERGVGELFF.

This clone was detected only once. The gene calls are TRBV4-1 and TRBJ2-7, with 7 bases fitting TRBD1. Germline V gives CDR1 MGHRA, CDR2 YSYEKL. The CDR3 contains 15 residues. With 0 bases clipped from V and 1 base from J, the junction kept 3 bases outside the gene matches. DNA of the CDR3: TGCGCCAGCAGCCAAGAATGGACAGGTTCCTACGAGCAGTACTTC. It translates to CASSQEWTGSYEQYF.

This clone has just a few counts. V usage is TRBV9 and J usage is TRBJ2-7; D unresolved. V lost 0 bases and J lost 6, with 19 bases in between. The germline V gene has CDR1 SGDLS and CDR2 YYNGEE. The CDR3 spans 16 residues. CDR3 in amino acids: CASSVDHSSPSGEQYF. The CDR3 DNA is TGTGCCAGCAGCGTAGATCACAGCTCTCCCTCTGGCGAGCAGTACTTC.

V and J are TRBV3-1 (or the pseudogene TRBV3-2) and TRBJ2-5; TRBD2 is a possible D gene (5 bases). CDR1 and CDR2 from the germline V gene are LGHDT and YNNKEL (reference sequence). The CDR3 extends over 17 amino acids. Trimming removed 0 bases from V and 1 base from J, with 15 bases in between. The CDR3 nucleotides read TGTGCCAGCAGCCAAGAGTCCGCGGGCGACTTCCAAGAGACCCAGTACTTC. Amino acids: CASSQESAGDFQETQYF.

This chain links TRBV6-4 with TRBJ2-7, with 9 positions matching TRBD1. V lost 0 bases, J lost 3 bases, and 12 bases stayed unmatched. There are 18 residues in the CDR3. CDR1 and CDR2 (germline): MRHNA, SNTAGT. The CDR3 sequence is CASSDSYAEDRGCYEQYF. In DNA form, the CDR3 reads TGTGCCAGCAGTGACTCGTACGCCGAGGACAGGGGTTGCTACGAGCAGTACTTC.

This chain connects TRBV7-8 to TRBJ2-1; TRBD2 is a possible D gene (6 bases). This CDR3 is 15 amino acids long. Trimming shortened V by 3 bases and J by 4 bases, and 13 bases separated the two germline ends. Germline CDR1 SGHVS, CDR2 FQNEAQ. The CDR3 DNA follows: TGTGCCAGCAGCTTGGGCAGGGCGGGGTACAATGAGCAGTTCTTC. Protein product: CASSLGRAGYNEQFF.

The V and J genes are TRBV6-6 and TRBJ2-7; D may be TRBD1 (6 bases). This CDR3 region has 13 residues. The V gene lost 8 bases and the J gene lost 2 bases, with 13 bases spanning the gap. Looked up from germline, CDR1 is MNHNY and CDR2 is SVGAGI (reference sequence). Written as DNA, the CDR3 is TGTGCCAGCGGCCTAACAGGGACCTACGAGCAGTACTTC. Protein: CASGLTGTYEQYF.

The V gene is TRBV15, the J gene TRBJ2-6; TRBD2 agrees at 8 bases. CDR1 is LNHNV, CDR2 YYDKDF, per germline (reference sequence). This CDR3 is built from 18 residues. J gave up 0 bases and V 1 base, and 5 bases lay outside the gene matches. CDR3 region: CATSRAGTSYSGANVLTF. The CDR3 DNA is TGTGCCACCAGCAGAGCCGGGACTAGTTACTCTGGGGCCAACGTCCTGACTTTC.

The chain uses TRBV5-1 and TRBJ1-6; 10 bases fit TRBD1. Trimming cost V 2 bases and J 4 bases; bases outside gene matches: 9. This CDR3 region has 18 residues. Germline-derived CDR1 and CDR2 are SGHRS and YFSETQ. The CDR3 DNA sequence: TGCGCCAGCAGCTTCACGGCGACAGGGGGCGAATATAATTCACCCCTCCACTTT. The encoded protein is CASSFTATGGEYNSPLHF.

The V and J genes are TRBV7-6 and TRBJ1-2; a possible D gene is TRBD1 (5 bases). Germline V gives CDR1 SGHVS, CDR2 FNYEAQ. Trimming removed 2 bases at V and 0 bases at J, with 10 bases between. The CDR3 contains 15 residues. CDR3 residues: CASSLSPGANYGYTF. The CDR3 DNA follows: TGTGCCAGCAGCTTAAGTCCGGGGGCTAACTATGGCTACACCTTC.

Ten or more counts support this clone. This sample also contains other DNA sequences that code for the same CDR3. The chain is built from TRBV12-3 or TRBV12-4 and TRBJ1-5; D is unclear. Trimming removed 4 bases from V and 9 bases from J, with 7 bases in between. The CDR3 runs 11 residues. CDR3 in DNA: TGTGCCAGCAGTTCTCCGGGGCCCCAGCATTTT. As protein: CASSSPGPQHF.

The chain uses TRBV9 and TRBJ2-5; the D gene is possibly TRBD1 (7 bases). The V gene's germline CDR1 is SGDLS and CDR2 YYNGEE. CDR3 size: 16 residues. V was cut by 0 bases and J by 0 bases, with 12 bases left in between. DNA of the CDR3: TGTGCCAGCAGCGTAGAGGGGGCGGGAAACCAAGAGACCCAGTACTTC. The encoded protein is CASSVEGAGNQETQYF.

This clone was seen more than once but under ten times. V gene TRBV5-5 combines with J gene TRBJ1-5, with TRBD1 matching over 7 bases. CDR3 length equals 14 residues. Germline CDR1 SGHKS, CDR2 YYEKEE (reference sequence). Trimming removed 4 bases from V and 7 bases from J; junction bases left unmatched: 8. The CDR3 DNA reads as TGTGCCAGCAGCAGGGACAGTCTGTACCAGCCCCAGCATTTT. As protein: CASSRDSLYQPQHF.

This clone was observed once. The chain has TRBV5-6 and TRBJ1-1, with D unresolved. CDR1 is SGHDT and CDR2 is YYEEEE in the germline V gene. This CDR3 spans 12 amino acids. Trimming cost V 2 bases and J 2 bases, with 4 bases left between them. The CDR3 DNA sequence: TGTGCCAGCAGCTTTACTAACACTGAAGCTTTCTTT. This sequence encodes CASSFTNTEAFF.

This chain links TRBV4-1 with TRBJ1-2; D gene ambiguous. Trimming cost V 0 bases and J 2 bases, with 10 bases left between them. Germline V gives CDR1 MGHRA, CDR2 YSYEKL. The CDR3 length is 15 residues. CDR3 bases: TGCGCCAGCAGCCAAGAGCGCCAGGTGAACTATGGCTACACCTTC. Translating gives CASSQERQVNYGYTF.

The V call is TRBV27, the J call TRBJ1-1, with 7 bases lining up with TRBD1. Trimming at V came to 5 bases and at J to 1 base, leaving 4 bases not matched to a gene. Germline V gene sequence: CDR1 MNHEY, CDR2 SMNVEV (reference sequence). CDR3 length equals 14 residues. This chain's CDR3 is CASSPDRANTEAFF. DNA of the CDR3: TGTGCCAGCAGTCCCGACAGGGCGAACACTGAAGCTTTCTTT.

The gene calls are TRBV19 and TRBJ2-2, with 12 positions matching TRBD2. CDR1 and CDR2 from the germline V gene are LNHDA and SQIVND (reference sequence). V gave up 5 bases and J gave up 3 bases; unmatched junction bases: 10. CDR3 size: 18 residues. The CDR3 loop reads CASSVTSGGPRDTGELFF. CDR3 coding DNA: TGTGCCAGTAGTGTAACTAGCGGGGGGCCTAGAGACACCGGGGAGCTGTTTTTT.

This chain joins TRBV19 and TRBJ2-3; 7 bases fit TRBD1. V shed 6 bases and J 0 bases; nucleotides not matched to a gene: 6. The CDR3 spans 15 residues. Germline lookup yields CDR1 LNHDA and CDR2 SQIVND (reference sequence). The CDR3 reads CASSPGQISTDTQYF. The CDR3 DNA sequence: TGTGCCAGTAGCCCGGGACAGATCAGCACAGATACGCAGTATTTT.

The CDR3 bases are TGTGCCAGCAGTCGGTCGGTGTCCGGTGCCGGGGAGCTGTTTTTT. Translation gives CASSRSVSGAGELFF. V is TRBV11-3 and J is TRBJ2-2; D unresolved. CDR3 length: 15 residues. Germline CDR1 is SGHNT and CDR2 is YENEEA. Trimming took off 6 bases at V and 6 bases at J, with 17 bases between the two ends.

This rearrangement joins TRBV29-1 to TRBJ2-1; TRBD1 might be the D (6 bases). The germline V gene has CDR1 SQVTM and CDR2 ANQGSEA. The CDR3 runs to 15 residues. Deletions cut 5 bases from V and 0 bases from J, with 14 bases between. Here the CDR3 DNA reads TGCAGCGTTCCTATCAGGGGATCCTCCTACAATGAGCAGTTCTTC. Protein: CSVPIRGSSYNEQFF.

The rearrangement uses TRBV19 and TRBJ2-5; 15 bases line up with TRBD2. The CDR3 runs to 18 residues. V trimming: 9 bases; J trimming: 2 bases; junction bases outside the gene matches: 13. CDR1 and CDR2 from the germline V gene are LNHDA and SQIVND (reference sequence). The CDR3 sequence: CASSRGGLAGGLQETQYF. The CDR3 DNA reads as TGTGCCAGCTCGAGGGGTGGACTAGCGGGGGGGCTTCAAGAGACCCAGTACTTC.

The chain employs TRBV2 and TRBJ2-1; 11 bases align to TRBD2. From germline, CDR1 is SNHLY and CDR2 FYNNEI. Losses at the gene ends were 6 bases for V and 2 bases for J; bases not matched to a gene: 3. The CDR3 extends over 15 amino acids. CDR3 region: CASSLAGGPYNEQFF. Here the CDR3 DNA reads TGTGCCAGCAGCTTAGCGGGGGGGCCCTACAATGAGCAGTTCTTC.

The chain carries TRBV18 and TRBJ1-2; TRBD1 matches at 10 bases. The germline V gene has CDR1 KGHSH and CDR2 LQKENI. The CDR3 is 15 amino acids. V trimming: 1 base; J trimming: 5 bases; junction bases outside the gene matches: 4. The CDR3 here is CASSPRGQGFYGYTF. DNA for the CDR3: TGTGCCAGCTCACCACGGGGACAGGGGTTTTATGGCTACACCTTC.

This rearrangement joins TRBV25-1 to TRBJ1-2; D may be TRBD1 (6 bases). The CDR3 contains 15 residues. Trimming removed 7 bases at V and 2 bases at J, with 17 bases between. Germline V gene lookup returns CDR1 MGHDK and CDR2 SYGVNS. The CDR3 reads CASNEGTPGNYGYTF. The CDR3 DNA reads as TGTGCCAGCAACGAAGGGACACCCGGCAACTATGGCTACACCTTC.

The chain is built from TRBV10-2 and TRBJ2-3; TRBD2 might be the D (6 bases). The CDR3 extends over 15 amino acids. CDR1 WSHSY and CDR2 SAAADI come from the germline V gene. V shed 3 bases and J shed 8 bases, with 18 bases lying between them. The CDR3 region has the DNA TGCGCCAGCAGTGAAGGGGTCCGGCGGAGGGGTACGCAGTATTTT. Translating gives CASSEGVRRRGTQYF.